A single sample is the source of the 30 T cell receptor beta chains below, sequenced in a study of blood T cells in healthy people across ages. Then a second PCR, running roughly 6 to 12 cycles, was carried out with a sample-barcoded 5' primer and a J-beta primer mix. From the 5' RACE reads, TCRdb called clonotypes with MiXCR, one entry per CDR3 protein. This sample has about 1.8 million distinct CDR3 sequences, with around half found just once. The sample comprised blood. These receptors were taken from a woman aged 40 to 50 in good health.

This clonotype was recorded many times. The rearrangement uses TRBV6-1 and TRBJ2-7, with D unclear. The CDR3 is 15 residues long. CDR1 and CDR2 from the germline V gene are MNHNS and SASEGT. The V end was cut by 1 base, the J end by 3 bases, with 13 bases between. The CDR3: CASSEGVRGDYEQYF. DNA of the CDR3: TGTGCCAGCAGTGAAGGGGTACGTGGAGACTACGAGCAGTACTTC.

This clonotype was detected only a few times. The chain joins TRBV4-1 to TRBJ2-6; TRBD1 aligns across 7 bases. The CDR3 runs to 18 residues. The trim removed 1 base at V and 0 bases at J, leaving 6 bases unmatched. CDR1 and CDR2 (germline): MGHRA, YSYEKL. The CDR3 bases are TGCGCCAGCAGCCAAGTGGGGACAGTATACTCTGGGGCCAACGTCCTGACTTTC. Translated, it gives CASSQVGTVYSGANVLTF.

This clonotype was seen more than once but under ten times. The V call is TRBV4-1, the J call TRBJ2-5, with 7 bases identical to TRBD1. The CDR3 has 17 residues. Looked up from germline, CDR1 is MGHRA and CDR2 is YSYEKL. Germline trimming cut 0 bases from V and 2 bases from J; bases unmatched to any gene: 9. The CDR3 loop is CASSQDPTGTAQETQYF. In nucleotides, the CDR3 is TGCGCCAGCAGCCAAGACCCTACCGGGACAGCGCAAGAGACCCAGTACTTC.

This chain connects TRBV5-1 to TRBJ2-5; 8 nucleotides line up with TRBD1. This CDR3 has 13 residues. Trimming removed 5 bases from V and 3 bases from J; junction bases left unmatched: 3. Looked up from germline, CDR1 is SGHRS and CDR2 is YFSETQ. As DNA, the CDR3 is TGCGCCAGCAGTAAACAGGGGGAAGAGACCCAGTACTTC. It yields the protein CASSKQGEETQYF.

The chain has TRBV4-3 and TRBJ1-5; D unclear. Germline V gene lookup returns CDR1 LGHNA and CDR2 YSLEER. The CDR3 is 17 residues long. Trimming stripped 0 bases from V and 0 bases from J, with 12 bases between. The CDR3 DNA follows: TGCGCCAGCAGCCAAGATCGGGAGGTTTATAGCAATCAGCCCCAGCATTTT. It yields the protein CASSQDREVYSNQPQHF.

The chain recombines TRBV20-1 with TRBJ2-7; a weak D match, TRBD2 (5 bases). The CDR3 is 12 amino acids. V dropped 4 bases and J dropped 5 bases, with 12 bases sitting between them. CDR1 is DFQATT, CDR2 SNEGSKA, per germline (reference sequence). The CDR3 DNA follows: TGCAGTGCTATTGGCGGGCGGAACGAGCAGTACTTC. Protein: CSAIGGRNEQYF.

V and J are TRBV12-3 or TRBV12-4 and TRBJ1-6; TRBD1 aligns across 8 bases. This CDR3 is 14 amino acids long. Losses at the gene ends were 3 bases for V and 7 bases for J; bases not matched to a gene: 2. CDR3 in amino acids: CASSFTGGNSPLHF. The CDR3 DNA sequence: TGTGCCAGCAGTTTCACAGGGGGGAATTCACCCCTCCACTTT.

CDR3 sequence: CASSTGLHTDTQYF. In nucleotides, the CDR3 is TGTGCCAGCAGTACGGGACTACACACAGATACGCAGTATTTT. The chain recombines TRBV6-6 with TRBJ2-3; 7 nucleotides match TRBD2. The CDR3 is 14 residues long. Germline CDR1 is MNHNY and CDR2 is SVGAGI (reference sequence). Trimming took 5 bases from V and 2 from J; bases not matched to a gene: 4.

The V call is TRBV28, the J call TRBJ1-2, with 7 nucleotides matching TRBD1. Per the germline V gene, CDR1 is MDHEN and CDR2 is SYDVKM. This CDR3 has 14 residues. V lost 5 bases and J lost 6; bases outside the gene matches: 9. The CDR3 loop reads CASSRQGGGNGYTF. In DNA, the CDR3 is TGTGCCAGCAGTCGACAGGGAGGTGGTAATGGCTACACCTTC.

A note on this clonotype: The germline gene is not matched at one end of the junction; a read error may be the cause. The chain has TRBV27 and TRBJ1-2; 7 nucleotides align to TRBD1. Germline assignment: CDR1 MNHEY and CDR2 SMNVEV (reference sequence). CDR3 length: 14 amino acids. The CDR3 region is CASSMDRSNYGYTF. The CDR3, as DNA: TGTGCCAGCTCCATGGACAGGTCAAACTATGGGTACACCTTC.

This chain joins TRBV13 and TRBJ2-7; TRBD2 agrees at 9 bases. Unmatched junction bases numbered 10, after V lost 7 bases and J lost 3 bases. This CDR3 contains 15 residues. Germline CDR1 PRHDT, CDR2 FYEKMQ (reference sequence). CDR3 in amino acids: CASMREGDTDYEQYF. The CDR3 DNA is TGTGCCAGCATGCGGGAGGGGGACACCGACTACGAGCAGTACTTC.

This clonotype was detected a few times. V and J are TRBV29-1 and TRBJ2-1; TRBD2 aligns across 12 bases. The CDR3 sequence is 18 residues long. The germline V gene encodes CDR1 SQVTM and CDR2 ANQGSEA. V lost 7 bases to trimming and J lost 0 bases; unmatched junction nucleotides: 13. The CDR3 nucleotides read TGCAGCGCCCTCCCTACTAGCGGGGGGTCCAGCTCCTACAATGAGCAGTTCTTC. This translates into CSALPTSGGSSSYNEQFF.

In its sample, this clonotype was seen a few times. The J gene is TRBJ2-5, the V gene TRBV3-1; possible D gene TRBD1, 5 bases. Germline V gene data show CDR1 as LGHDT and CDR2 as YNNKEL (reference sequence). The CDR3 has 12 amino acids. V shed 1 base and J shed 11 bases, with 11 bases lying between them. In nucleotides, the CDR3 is TGTGCCAGCAGCCAAGGCGGACATGAGCAGTACTTC. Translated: CASSQGGHEQYF.

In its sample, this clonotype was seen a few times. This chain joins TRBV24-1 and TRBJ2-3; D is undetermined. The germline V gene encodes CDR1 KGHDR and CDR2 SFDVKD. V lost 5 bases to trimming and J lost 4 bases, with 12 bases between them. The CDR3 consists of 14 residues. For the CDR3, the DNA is TGTGCCACCAGTGCAAGGGTCGGCGCAGATACGCAGTATTTT. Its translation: CATSARVGADTQYF.

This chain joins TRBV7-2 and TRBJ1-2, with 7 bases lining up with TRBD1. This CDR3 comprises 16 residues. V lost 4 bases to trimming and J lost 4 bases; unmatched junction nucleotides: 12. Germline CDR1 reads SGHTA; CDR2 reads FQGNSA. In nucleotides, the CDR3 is TGTGCCAGCAGCTCCCGGGACAGCATTCCTATCTATGGCTACACCTTC. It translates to CASSSRDSIPIYGYTF.

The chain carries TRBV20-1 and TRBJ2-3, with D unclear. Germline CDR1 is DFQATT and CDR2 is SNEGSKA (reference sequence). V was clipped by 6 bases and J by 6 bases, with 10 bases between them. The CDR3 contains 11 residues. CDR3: CSAGILDTQYF. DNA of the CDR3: TGCAGTGCCGGCATCCTGGATACGCAGTATTTT.

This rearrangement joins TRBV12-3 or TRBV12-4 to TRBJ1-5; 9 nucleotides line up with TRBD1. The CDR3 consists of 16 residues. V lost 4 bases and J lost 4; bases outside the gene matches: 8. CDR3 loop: CASSWGTGFANQPQHF. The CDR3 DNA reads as TGTGCCAGCAGTTGGGGGACAGGGTTCGCGAATCAGCCCCAGCATTTT.

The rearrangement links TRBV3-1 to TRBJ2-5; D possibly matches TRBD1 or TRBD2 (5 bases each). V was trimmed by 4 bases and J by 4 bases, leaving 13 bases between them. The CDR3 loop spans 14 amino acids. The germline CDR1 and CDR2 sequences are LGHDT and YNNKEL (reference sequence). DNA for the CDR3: TGTGCCAGCAGCCCTCCTCTGGGGACAGAGACCCAGTACTTC. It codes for CASSPPLGTETQYF.

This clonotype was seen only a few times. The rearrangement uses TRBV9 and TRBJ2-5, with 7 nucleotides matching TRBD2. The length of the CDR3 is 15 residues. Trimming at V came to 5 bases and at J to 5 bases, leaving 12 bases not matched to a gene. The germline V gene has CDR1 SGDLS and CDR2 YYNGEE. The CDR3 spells CASSSRGGGGETQYF. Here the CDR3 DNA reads TGTGCCAGCAGTTCTAGAGGTGGGGGAGGGGAGACCCAGTACTTC.

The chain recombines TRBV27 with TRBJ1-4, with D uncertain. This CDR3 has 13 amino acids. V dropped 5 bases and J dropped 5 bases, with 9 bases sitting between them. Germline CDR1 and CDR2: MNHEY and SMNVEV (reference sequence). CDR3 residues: CASSRDRNEKLFF. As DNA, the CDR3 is TGTGCCAGCAGTAGGGATAGGAATGAAAAACTGTTTTTT.

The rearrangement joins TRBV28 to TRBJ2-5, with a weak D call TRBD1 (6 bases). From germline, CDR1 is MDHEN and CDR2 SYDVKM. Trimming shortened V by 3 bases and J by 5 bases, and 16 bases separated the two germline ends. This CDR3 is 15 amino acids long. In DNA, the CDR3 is TGTGCCAGCAGTTTGCACAGGGAGTTTGAGGAGACCCAGTACTTC. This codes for CASSLHREFEETQYF.

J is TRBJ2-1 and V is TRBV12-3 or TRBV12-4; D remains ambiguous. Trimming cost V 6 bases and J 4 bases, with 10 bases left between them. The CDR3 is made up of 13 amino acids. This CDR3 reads CASRAGRYNEQFF. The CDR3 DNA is TGTGCCAGCAGGGCAGGTAGATACAATGAGCAGTTCTTC.

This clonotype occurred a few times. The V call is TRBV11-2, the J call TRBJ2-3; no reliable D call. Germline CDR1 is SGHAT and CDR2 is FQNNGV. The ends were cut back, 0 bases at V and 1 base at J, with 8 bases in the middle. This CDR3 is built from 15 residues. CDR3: CASSLDRPRTDTQYF. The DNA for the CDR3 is TGTGCCAGCAGCTTAGATCGCCCACGCACAGATACGCAGTATTTT.

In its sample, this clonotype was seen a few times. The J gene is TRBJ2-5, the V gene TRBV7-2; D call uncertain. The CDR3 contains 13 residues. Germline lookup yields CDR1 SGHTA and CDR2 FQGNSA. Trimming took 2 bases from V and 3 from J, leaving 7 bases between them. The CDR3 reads CASSLLVKETQYF. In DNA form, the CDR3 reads TGTGCCAGCAGCTTACTGGTGAAAGAGACCCAGTACTTC.

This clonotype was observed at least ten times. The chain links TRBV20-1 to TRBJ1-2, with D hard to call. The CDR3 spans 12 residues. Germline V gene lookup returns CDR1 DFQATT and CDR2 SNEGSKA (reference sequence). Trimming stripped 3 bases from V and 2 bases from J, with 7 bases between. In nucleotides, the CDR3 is TGCAGTGCTAGTGGCGGGAACTATGGCTACACCTTC. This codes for CSASGGNYGYTF.

The CDR3 loop is CASTKVGVGGYEQYF. Here the CDR3 DNA reads TGTGCCAGCACTAAAGTGGGGGTCGGGGGCTACGAGCAGTACTTC. This chain joins TRBV4-2 and TRBJ2-7; D perhaps matches TRBD2 (6 bases). CDR1 is LGHNA, CDR2 YNFKEQ, per germline. The CDR3 covers 15 residues. Trimming stripped 7 bases from V and 3 bases from J, with 19 bases between.

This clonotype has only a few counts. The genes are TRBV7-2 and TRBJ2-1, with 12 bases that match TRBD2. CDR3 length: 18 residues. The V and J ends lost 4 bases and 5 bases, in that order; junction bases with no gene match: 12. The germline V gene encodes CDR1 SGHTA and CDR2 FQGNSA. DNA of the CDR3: TGTGCCAGCAGCTCGAAGACTAGCGGGGGCCTTATAAACAATGAGCAGTTCTTC. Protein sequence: CASSSKTSGGLINNEQFF.

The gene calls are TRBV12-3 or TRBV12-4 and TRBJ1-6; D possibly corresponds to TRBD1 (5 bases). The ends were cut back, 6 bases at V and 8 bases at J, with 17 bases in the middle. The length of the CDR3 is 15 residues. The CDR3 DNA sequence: TGTGCCAGCAGCCCCTCCCGGGACGTGCATTCACCCCTCCACTTT. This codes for CASSPSRDVHSPLHF.

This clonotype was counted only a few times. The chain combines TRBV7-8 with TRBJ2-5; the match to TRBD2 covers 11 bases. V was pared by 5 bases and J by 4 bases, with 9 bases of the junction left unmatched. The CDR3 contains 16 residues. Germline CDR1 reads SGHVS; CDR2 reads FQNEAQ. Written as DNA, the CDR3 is TGTGCCAGCAGCGCCTCGTATAGCGGGGGGGGAGAGACCCAGTACTTC. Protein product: CASSASYSGGGETQYF.

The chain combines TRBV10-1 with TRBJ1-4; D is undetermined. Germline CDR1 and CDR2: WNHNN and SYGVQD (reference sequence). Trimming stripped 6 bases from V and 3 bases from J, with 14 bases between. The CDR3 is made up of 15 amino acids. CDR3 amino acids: CASSASGSANEKLFF. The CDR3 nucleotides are TGCGCCAGCAGCGCCAGCGGTTCAGCTAATGAAAAACTGTTTTTT.